This passage covers 19 T cell receptor beta chains from one sample sequenced in a study of blood T cells in healthy people across ages. For the second PCR, which ran for 7 to 11 cycles, a sample-barcoded 5' primer and a J-beta primer mix were used. A single record per CDR3 protein comes from TCRdb applying MiXCR to the 5' RACE reads. The profile covers about 580,000 distinct CDR3 sequences, with roughly 43% appearing a single time and roughly 24% taken by the ten largest. Source material: blood. These receptors all come from a man aged 80 or over in good health.

V gene TRBV29-1 combines with J gene TRBJ2-4; a possible D gene is TRBD2 (6 bases). Between the trimmed V and J ends, which lost 5 bases and 1 base, there was a span of 15 bases. The CDR3 runs to 15 residues. From germline, CDR1 is SQVTM and CDR2 ANQGSEA. CDR3 in DNA: TGCAGCGTTCTGGTGCGGGGCAAGGCCAAAAACATTCAGTACTTC. Protein: CSVLVRGKAKNIQYF.

The chain employs TRBV4-3 and TRBJ2-4, with a tentative D call TRBD2 (5 bases). Near its end, the DNA agrees better with TRBJ2-5, so the J call may be wrong. The CDR3 extends over 14 amino acids. Germline-derived CDR1 and CDR2 are LGHNA and YSLEER. The chain's CDR3 is CASSQDRGLETQYF. CDR3 bases: TGCGCCAGCAGCCAAGATCGCGGGCTAGAGACCCAGTACTTC.

J is TRBJ1-2 and V is TRBV29-1; tentative D call: TRBD1 (5 bases). This CDR3 spans 15 amino acids. Looked up from germline, CDR1 is SQVTM and CDR2 is ANQGSEA. Deletions cut 5 bases from V and 6 bases from J, with 22 bases between. The CDR3 nucleotides read TGCAGCGTTTACCGGGGAGCGGGGATGACAGATGGCTACACCTTC. Translation gives CSVYRGAGMTDGYTF.

There are a few counts of this clonotype. This sequence may be a read error, since a much larger clone differs from it by one base. The chain employs TRBV6-5 and TRBJ2-5; a possible D gene is TRBD2 (5 bases). CDR1 and CDR2 from the germline V gene are MNHEY and SVGAGI. The CDR3 loop spans 14 amino acids. Trimming left V 5 bases short and J 0 bases short, with 10 bases between. CDR3 sequence: CASSDLADQETQYF. Here the CDR3 DNA reads TGTGCCAGCAGTGATCTAGCAGACCAAGAGACCCAGTACTTC.

The gene calls are TRBV27 and TRBJ1-6; the D gene is possibly TRBD1 (5 bases). The CDR3 is 17 residues long. Trimming removed 4 bases from V and 7 bases from J, with 20 bases in between. The germline V gene encodes CDR1 MNHEY and CDR2 SMNVEV (reference sequence). The CDR3 region is CASSSPGRDDGNSPLHF. In nucleotides, the CDR3 is TGTGCCAGCAGTTCCCCAGGGCGCGATGACGGCAATTCACCCCTCCACTTT.

This chain uses TRBV28 with TRBJ2-1; 7 positions match TRBD2. The trim removed 5 bases at V and 5 bases at J, leaving 6 bases unmatched. Looked up from germline, CDR1 is MDHEN and CDR2 is SYDVKM. The CDR3 length is 14 residues. The CDR3: CASSQPGLNNEQFF. The CDR3 coding sequence is TGTGCCAGCAGTCAGCCGGGACTAAACAATGAGCAGTTCTTC.

This clonotype was found a few times. The V and J genes are TRBV18 and TRBJ2-1; possible D gene TRBD1, 5 bases. Trimming shortened V by 1 base and J by 0 bases, and 7 bases separated the two germline ends. This CDR3 contains 15 residues. Germline V gives CDR1 KGHSH, CDR2 LQKENI. The CDR3 loop reads CASSPQGLSYNEQFF. The CDR3 DNA is TGTGCCAGCTCACCACAGGGGCTCTCCTACAATGAGCAGTTCTTC. Full variable domain (remainder filled in from reference TRBV18 and TRBJ2-1): NAGVMQNPRHLVRRRGQEARLRCSPMKGHSHVYWYRQLPEEGLKFMVYLQKENIIDESGMPKERFSAEFPKEGPSILRIQQVVRGDSAAYFCASSPQGLSYNEQFFGPGTRLTVL.

This chain links TRBV6-2 or TRBV6-3 with TRBJ2-1; 11 bases are shared with TRBD1. Germline assignment: CDR1 MNHEY and CDR2 SVGEGT. There are 11 residues in the CDR3. J lost 14 bases, V lost 6 bases, and 3 bases had no gene match. CDR3 residues: CASRDRGREFF. Written as DNA, the CDR3 is TGTGCCAGCAGGGACAGGGGGCGGGAGTTCTTC.

This chain links TRBV4-3 with TRBJ2-3, with 11 bases aligning to TRBD2. The CDR3 loop spans 17 amino acids. V was clipped by 3 bases and J by 4 bases; unmatched bases: 9. The germline gives CDR1 LGHNA, CDR2 YSLEER. The CDR3 region is CASSQDTSGSSADTQYF. CDR3 nucleotides: TGCGCCAGCAGCCAGGATACTAGCGGGAGTTCGGCAGATACGCAGTATTTT.

V gene TRBV6-1 combines with J gene TRBJ2-2; tentatively, D is TRBD2 (6 bases). Germline V lookup: CDR1 MNHNS, CDR2 SASEGT. The CDR3 length is 19 residues. V was trimmed by 5 bases and J by 2 bases, leaving 24 bases between them. The CDR3 loop is CASSRGRSGVGTNTGELFF. The CDR3 nucleotides are TGTGCCAGCAGTCGGGGCCGGTCGGGGGTGGGAACAAACACCGGGGAGCTGTTTTTT.

This clonotype turned up a few times. The chain is built from TRBV20-1 and TRBJ2-7; the match to TRBD2 covers 14 bases. V trimming: 4 bases; J trimming: 4 bases; junction bases outside the gene matches: 15. CDR3 size: 18 residues. Germline CDR1 and CDR2: DFQATT and SNEGSKA (reference sequence). CDR3 bases: TGCAGTGCTATAAACCCTATGGGACTAGCGGGAGAATCGTACGAGCAGTACTTC. This gives the protein CSAINPMGLAGESYEQYF.

This clonotype was seen many times. The chain couples TRBV6-6 to TRBJ2-5; D unresolved. CDR1 MNHNY and CDR2 SVGAGI come from the germline V gene (reference sequence). Deletions cut 2 bases from V and 2 bases from J, with 6 bases between. The CDR3 has 13 residues. This CDR3 reads CASSYELQETQYF. CDR3 DNA: TGTGCCAGCAGTTACGAGTTACAAGAGACCCAGTACTTC.

On this clonotype itself: Germline and junction disagree at one end, which may indicate a read error. The J gene is TRBJ1-1, the V gene TRBV7-6, with a possible D match to TRBD1 (5 bases). Germline CDR1 and CDR2: SGHVS and FNYEAQ. The CDR3 covers 16 residues. In DNA form, the CDR3 reads TGTGCCGGCAGCTTAGAGGCAGCTAGGGGGAACACTGAAGCTTTCTTT. Translating it yields CAGSLEAARGNTEAFF.

The sample holds a few counts of this clonotype. The J gene is TRBJ2-4, the V gene TRBV20-1; TRBD2 matches 7 bases. Gene TRBJ2-7 matches the end of the DNA better, so the J call may be wrong. From germline, CDR1 is DFQATT and CDR2 SNEGSKA (reference sequence). CDR3 length equals 13 residues. The CDR3, as DNA: TGCAGTGCTAGGGTTGGGACTAATAACGAGCAGTACTTC. Translation: CSARVGTNNEQYF.

The chain couples TRBV6-5 to TRBJ1-6; D perhaps matches TRBD1 (6 bases). With 0 bases removed from V and 7 bases from J, the gap between germline ends came to 10 bases. This CDR3 region has 15 residues. In germline, CDR1 is MNHEY, CDR2 SVGAGI. The CDR3 DNA follows: TGTGCCAGCAGTTACTCGGCACAGGGAAATTCACCCCTCCACTTT. Its protein product is CASSYSAQGNSPLHF.

V usage is TRBV6-2 or TRBV6-3 and J usage is TRBJ2-7; 9 bases match TRBD2. CDR1 is MNHEY and CDR2 is SVGEGT in the germline V gene. The CDR3 covers 15 residues. With V trimmed by 3 bases and J by 2 bases, 5 bases remained unmatched. The DNA for the CDR3 is TGTGCCAGCAGTTATCCGAGCGGGAGGACCTACGAGCAGTACTTC. It specifies CASSYPSGRTYEQYF.

This clonotype occurred a few times. This chain links TRBV3-1 with TRBJ2-2; possibly TRBD1 for D (5 bases). CDR3 size: 14 residues. V gave up 5 bases and J gave up 2 bases, with 9 bases separating them. CDR1 is LGHDT, CDR2 YNNKEL, per germline (reference sequence). The CDR3 region is CASSDSENTGELFF. DNA for the CDR3: TGTGCCAGCAGCGACAGCGAAAACACCGGGGAGCTGTTTTTT.

This chain connects TRBV4-2 to TRBJ1-5; D possibly corresponds to TRBD1 (6 bases). CDR1 LGHNA and CDR2 YNFKEQ come from the germline V gene. CDR3 length: 15 residues. Trimming left V 0 bases short and J 4 bases short, with 10 bases between. In DNA, the CDR3 is TGTGCCAGCAGCCAAGATCGGGACACAAATCAGCCCCAGCATTTT. Translated: CASSQDRDTNQPQHF.

This clonotype was picked up many times. The rearrangement links TRBV6-6 to TRBJ2-7; 9 bases align to TRBD1. This CDR3 spans 15 amino acids. Germline V gives CDR1 MNHNY, CDR2 SVGAGI (reference sequence). V trimming: 5 bases; J trimming: 2 bases; junction bases outside the gene matches: 7. CDR3 in amino acids: CASSRPGQGTYEQYF. The CDR3 nucleotides read TGTGCCAGCAGTCGCCCGGGACAGGGAACCTACGAGCAGTACTTC.